Each of the 16 T cell receptor beta chains below was sequenced from the same sample in a study of cytomegalovirus exposure and HLA in healthy donors. In the PCR, 60 Vbeta and 13 Jbeta primers were used. Data came from immunoSEQ multiplex PCR; TCRdb stores just in-frame clones and leaves some out. The table has 120,000 or so clones, over 60% seen once. The source material was PBMCs. The receptors were sampled from a human donor in good health.

V gene TRBV5-1 combines with J gene TRBJ1-5, with a weak D call TRBD1 (5 bases). Trimming took off 1 base at V and 5 bases at J, with 10 bases between the two ends. This CDR3 region has 14 residues. Germline lookup yields CDR1 SGHRS and CDR2 YFSETQ. CDR3: CASSLWGDDQPQHF. The CDR3 bases are TGCGCCAGCAGCTTGTGGGGGGACGATCAGCCCCAGCATTTT. The variable domain in full, with the rest retrieved from reference TRBV5-1 and TRBJ1-5, is KAGVTQTPRYLIKTRGQQVTLSCSPISGHRSVSWYQQTPGQGLQFLFEYFSETQRNKGNFPGRFSGRQFSNSRSEMNVSTLELGDSALYLCASSLWGDDQPQHFGDGTRLSIL.

The chain employs TRBV28 and TRBJ1-3; D uncertain. The CDR3 is 13 residues long. CDR1 and CDR2 from the germline V gene are MDHEN and SYDVKM. V gave up 6 bases and J gave up 13 bases, with 19 bases separating them. CDR3 amino acids: CASRPLMEGWIYF. CDR3 sequence (DNA): TGTGCCAGCAGGCCCTTGATGGAGGGTTGGATATATTTT.

The chain recombines TRBV7-2 with TRBJ2-5; 8 bases are a match to TRBD2. The junction had 13 bases not matched to a gene; V was cut back by 1 base and J by 3 bases. Germline V gene lookup returns CDR1 SGHTA and CDR2 FQGNSA. This CDR3 comprises 18 residues. The CDR3 nucleotides read TGTGCCAGCAGCTTAGGAGTAGGGAGCGGGGGCCCCGAAGAGACCCAGTACTTC. Translated: CASSLGVGSGGPEETQYF. The full variable domain, its missing parts supplied by reference TRBV7-2 and TRBJ2-5, is GAGVSQSPSNKVTEKGKDVELRCDPISGHTALYWYRQSLGQGLEFLIYFQGNSAPDKSGLPSDRFSAERTGGSVSTLTIQRTQQEDSAVYLCASSLGVGSGGPEETQYFGPGTRLLVL.

The chain couples TRBV19 to TRBJ2-7; 11 bases match TRBD1. Germline loops: CDR1 LNHDA, CDR2 SQIVND (reference sequence). Unmatched junction bases numbered 5, after V lost 5 bases and J lost 2 bases. The CDR3 is 15 amino acids. CDR3 in amino acids: CASSSGTGGTYEQYF. The CDR3 nucleotides read TGTGCCAGTAGTTCCGGGACAGGGGGTACCTACGAGCAGTACTTC. Full variable domain (outside the CDR3, taken from reference TRBV19 and TRBJ2-7): DGGITQSPKYLFRKEGQNVTLSCEQNLNHDAMYWYRQDPGQGLRLIYYSQIVNDFQKGDIAEGYSVSREKKESFPLTVTSAQKNPTAFYLCASSSGTGGTYEQYFGPGTRLTVT.

The chain joins TRBV18 to TRBJ1-1; a possible D gene is TRBD1 (5 bases). From germline, CDR1 is KGHSH and CDR2 LQKENI. The CDR3 consists of 13 residues. V was pared by 3 bases and J by 7 bases, with 12 bases between. The CDR3 loop is CASSPSPGVEAFF. DNA for the CDR3: TGTGCCAGCTCACCTTCGCCGGGGGTTGAAGCTTTCTTT.

V gene TRBV7-9 combines with J gene TRBJ2-1; 13 nucleotides agree with TRBD2. V lost 5 bases and J lost 6; bases outside the gene matches: 4. CDR1 is SEHNR, CDR2 FQNEAQ, per germline (reference sequence). This CDR3 spans 15 amino acids. The CDR3 loop reads CASSTSGGAGNEQFF. CDR3 bases: TGTGCCAGCAGCACTAGCGGGGGGGCCGGCAATGAGCAGTTCTTC.

The V call is TRBV7-9, the J call TRBJ2-2; tentatively, D is TRBD2 (6 bases). Germline V CDR1 and CDR2: SEHNR, FQNEAQ (reference sequence). The CDR3 loop spans 15 amino acids. Trimming took off 1 base at V and 5 bases at J, with 11 bases between the two ends. CDR3 sequence: CASSLVSGSTGELFF. The CDR3 nucleotides read TGTGCCAGCAGCTTAGTAAGCGGGTCGACCGGGGAGCTGTTTTTT.

The rearrangement links TRBV27 to TRBJ1-1; unclear D gene. Germline CDR1 and CDR2: MNHEY and SMNVEV (reference sequence). The V gene lost 2 bases and the J gene lost 4 bases, with 14 bases spanning the gap. There are 15 residues in the CDR3. The CDR3 spells CASSLRSDYLTEAFF. CDR3 nucleotides: TGTGCCAGCAGTTTACGGTCAGACTACCTCACTGAAGCTTTCTTT.

The chain couples TRBV5-1 to TRBJ2-7; the match to TRBD2 covers 11 bases. The V gene end was trimmed by 3 bases and the J gene end by 6 bases; junction bases not matched to a gene: 11. The CDR3 length is 16 residues. Germline V lookup: CDR1 SGHRS, CDR2 YFSETQ. CDR3 in DNA: TGCGCCAGCAGCTCTCCGCGAACTAGCGGGGGTTTCGAGCAGTACTTC. Protein product: CASSSPRTSGGFEQYF.

This chain connects TRBV6-5 to TRBJ2-1; 8 bases are shared with TRBD2. Per the germline V gene, CDR1 is MNHEY and CDR2 is SVGAGI. The ends lost 7 bases at V and 7 bases at J; junction bases unmatched: 12. The CDR3 is 15 amino acids. CDR3 loop: CASTEKAGVGNEQFF. CDR3 bases: TGTGCCAGCACCGAGAAAGCGGGGGTTGGGAATGAGCAGTTCTTC.

V usage is TRBV4-2 and J usage is TRBJ1-2; D remains ambiguous. This CDR3 is 15 amino acids long. V was pared by 0 bases and J by 1 base, with 9 bases between. The germline CDR1 and CDR2 sequences are LGHNA and YNFKEQ. The CDR3 region has the DNA TGTGCCAGCAGCCAAGATGTTGGCAATAACTATGGCTACACCTTC. It specifies CASSQDVGNNYGYTF.

As DNA, the CDR3 is TGTGCCAGCAGTACCCGGGACAGGTCTACAATGGAGCAGTTCTTC. Translated, it gives CASSTRDRSTMEQFF. The gene calls are TRBV6-6 and TRBJ2-1; 8 bases line up with TRBD1. This CDR3 is built from 15 residues. From germline, CDR1 is MNHNY and CDR2 SVGAGI (reference sequence). V was pared by 5 bases and J by 10 bases, with 13 bases of the junction left unmatched.

This clone was seen once. CDR3 sequence reads: CASSSLGGVETQYF. As DNA, the CDR3 is TGTGCCAGCAGCTCTCTCGGGGGGGTAGAGACCCAGTACTTC. The rearrangement links TRBV5-6 to TRBJ2-5; 8 bases match TRBD2. Germline V gene data show CDR1 as SGHDT and CDR2 as YYEEEE. V shed 3 bases and J 4 bases; nucleotides not matched to a gene: 5. The CDR3 spans 14 residues.

The CDR3 spells CASNEVRTNEKLFF. The CDR3 bases are TGTGCCAGCAACGAGGTCAGAACTAATGAAAAACTGTTTTTT. The genes are TRBV6-1 and TRBJ1-4; unclear D gene. Trimming left V 7 bases short and J 1 base short, with 10 bases between. Germline CDR1 is MNHNS and CDR2 is SASEGT. CDR3 length equals 14 residues.

The chain uses TRBV6-1 and TRBJ2-2; 9 positions agree with TRBD1. This CDR3 contains 19 residues. J lost 5 bases, V lost 2 bases, and 15 bases had no gene match. The germline CDR1 and CDR2 sequences are MNHNS and SASEGT. CDR3 protein: CASSESLPGQGLGTGELFF. CDR3 bases: TGTGCCAGCAGTGAAAGTCTACCGGGACAGGGTTTGGGAACCGGGGAGCTGTTTTTT.

The chain carries TRBV13 and TRBJ1-4, with 9 positions matching TRBD1. Germline V gene data show CDR1 as PRHDT and CDR2 as FYEKMQ (reference sequence). This CDR3 has 16 amino acids. J gave up 5 bases and V 3 bases, and 7 bases lay outside the gene matches. The CDR3 sequence is CASSFGGTGSNEKLFF. The CDR3 DNA reads as TGTGCCAGCAGCTTTGGGGGGACAGGGTCAAATGAAAAACTGTTTTTT.